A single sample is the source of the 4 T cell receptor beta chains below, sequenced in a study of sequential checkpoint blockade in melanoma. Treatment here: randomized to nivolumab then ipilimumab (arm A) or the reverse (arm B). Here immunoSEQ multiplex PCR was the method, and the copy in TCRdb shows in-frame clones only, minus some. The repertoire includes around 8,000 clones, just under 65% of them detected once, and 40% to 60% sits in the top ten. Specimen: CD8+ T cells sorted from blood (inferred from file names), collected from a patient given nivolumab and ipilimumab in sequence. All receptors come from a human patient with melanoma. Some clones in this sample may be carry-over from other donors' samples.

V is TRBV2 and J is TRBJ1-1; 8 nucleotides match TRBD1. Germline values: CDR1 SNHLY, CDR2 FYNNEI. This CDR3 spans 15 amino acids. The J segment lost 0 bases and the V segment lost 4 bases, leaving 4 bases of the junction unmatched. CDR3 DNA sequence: TGTGCCAGCAGTGCCTCGGACAGGGTGAACACTGAAGCTTTCTTT. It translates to CASSASDRVNTEAFF.

Here the CDR3 reads CASSHDRGITEAFF. DNA for the CDR3: TGCGCCAGCAGCCACGACAGGGGAATCACTGAAGCTTTCTTT. This rearrangement joins TRBV4-1 to TRBJ1-1; TRBD1 matches 8 bases. The CDR3 covers 14 residues. In germline, CDR1 is MGHRA, CDR2 YSYEKL. Losses at the gene ends were 3 bases for V and 4 bases for J; bases not matched to a gene: 4.

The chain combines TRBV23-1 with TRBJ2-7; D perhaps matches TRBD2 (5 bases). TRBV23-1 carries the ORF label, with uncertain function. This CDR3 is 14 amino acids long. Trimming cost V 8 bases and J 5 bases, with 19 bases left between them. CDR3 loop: CASPLWRRTHEQYF. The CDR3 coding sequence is TGCGCCAGCCCCCTCTGGCGGAGGACCCACGAGCAGTACTTC.

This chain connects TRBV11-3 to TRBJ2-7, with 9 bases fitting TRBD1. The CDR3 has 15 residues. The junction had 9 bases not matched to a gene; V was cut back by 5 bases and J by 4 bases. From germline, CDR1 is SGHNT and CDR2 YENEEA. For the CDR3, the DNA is TGTGCCAGCAGCGCCGGAAGACAGGGGGGGTACGAGCAGTACTTC. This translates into CASSAGRQGGYEQYF.